This TCR beta chain emerged from a study of blood T cells in healthy people across ages. Together with a sample-barcoded 5' primer, a J-beta primer mix was included in a second PCR lasting roughly 7 to 11 cycles. Unique molecular identifiers of 12 random nucleotides labeled each cDNA. TCRdb itself ran the 5' RACE reads through MiXCR, one entry per CDR3 protein. The table includes roughly 730,000 distinct CDR3 sequences, roughly three fifths detected once. The study's findings and limits: Calculation of diversity from one million T cells yielded estimates considered to be underestimates.

From germline, CDR1 is MNHNY and CDR2 SVGAGI (reference sequence). This CDR3 is 16 amino acids long. Regarding this clonotype: Its antigen remains unknown.

This rearrangement joins TRBV6-6 to TRBJ2-1, with 10 bases identical to TRBD2. Matching the DNA end better, TRBJ2-7 makes the J call doubtful. The sequence derives from a man aged 40-55 years in good health. The sequenced sample consisted of blood. The CDR3 loop reads CASGLAGVSSYNEQYF. The CDR3 DNA follows: TGTGCCAGTGGCCTAGCGGGAGTTAGCTCCTACAATGAGCAGTACTTC.